The entry below describes one T cell receptor beta chain. This record belongs to a study of blood T cell repertoires in COVID-19. V dropped 6 bases and J dropped 8 bases, with 16 bases sitting between them. The CDR3 consists of 14 residues. Germline CDR1 SNHLY, CDR2 FYNNEI. Original analysis: Amplifying reference gene primers gave estimates of nucleated cell counts. Method: immunoSEQ multiplex PCR; TCRdb's copy keeps in-frame clones and lacks some. V, J and clone size reflect that table, while D and trimming were determined from the DNA. The data contain more than 250,000 clones, 80% to 95% of them seen just once; the ten biggest clones take up roughly 18%. Participant ages covered about 18 to 95 years across 24 US areas. Participants' own reports of clinical history determined their cohort assignment.

This TCR was recovered from a woman under 40 who had recovered from COVID-19. The J gene is TRBJ1-4, the V gene TRBV2; the D gene is possibly TRBD1 (5 bases). The material sequenced was PBMCs or T cells enriched from blood (not recorded which). The CDR3 loop is CASRPREGNEKLFF. The CDR3 DNA is TGTGCCAGCAGACCCAGGGAGGGGAACGAAAAACTGTTTTTT. Based on the CDR3 plus reference TRBV2 and TRBJ1-4, the full variable domain is EPEVTQTPSHQVTQMGQEVILRCVPISNHLYFYWYRQILGQKVEFLVSFYNNEISEKSEIFDDQFSVERPDGSNFTLKIRSTKLEDSAMYFCASRPREGNEKLFFGSGTQLSVL.